Described below is a single TCR beta chain sequence and its context. Its antigen is currently not known. One base away there is no much larger clone; base qualities are not given. The immunoSEQ Assay, a bias-controlled multiplex PCR, was used to amplify TCRbeta CDR3 regions from genomic DNA. Per the authors' processing: The number of nucleated cells in each sample was estimated from the amplification of reference gene primers within the assay. Sequence reads were collapsed and filtered to measure the absolute abundance of every unique TCRbeta CDR3 rearrangement. Productive Simpson clonality was computed per sample as the square root of Simpson's diversity index over productive rearrangements. Not all clones reach the TCRdb copy of this immuneACCESS table, which keeps in-frame sequences only. Checked studies attribute under half of the gap to unresolved V genes and leave the rest unexplained. D and trimming were read from the DNA, whereas the V and J calls and clone size are those reported in that table. The sample records roughly 160,000 clones, 84% of which are singletons. Together, the top ten hold around 12% of the sample.

The data were taken from a study of blood T cell repertoires in COVID-19 (dated by TCRdb to 2018 to 2020). Some background on the complete study: Samples covering the acute and convalescent phases of COVID-19 were provided by collaborators in the United States, Italy and Spain. The material from the prospective study consisted of cDNA or gDNA derived from T cells, B-cell-depleted T cells, or PBMCs. A freely available public database, intended as a resource for researchers studying the immune response to SARS-CoV-2, is where the repertoires were released. Samples were obtained from the ongoing ImmuneRACE study (first 160 participants) and from 950 to 1,500 subjects provided by 6 global collaborators. The sample metadata nearly always contained a de-identified subject ID, COVID-19 status, age in years and sex. Subjects who had been exposed to COVID-19, were actively infected with it, or had recovered from it provided the deeply sampled blood TCRbeta repertoires that made up the dataset. HLA class I and class II types, where available, came from metadata supplied by the sample provider rather than from assay-based typing.

Participants in the prospective study were aged roughly 18 to 89 years, lived in 24 United States geographic areas, and enrolled through a virtual design. In the prospective study, cohorts were assigned on the basis of participant-reported clinical history obtained from a screening survey and a study questionnaire. ImmuneRACE Cohort 3 recovered participants were defined by two consecutive negative NP/OP PCR tests, healthcare professional clearance, or symptom resolution. Mobile phlebotomists in the prospective study collected whole blood, serum and a nasopharyngeal or oropharyngeal swab from every participant. Participants in the prospective study had the option to provide additional blood draws and questionnaires over a roughly 2-month period. Blood samples from the prospective study were shipped frozen or at room temperature prior to DNA extraction. V has 0 bases trimmed and J has 6 bases trimmed; junction bases matching no gene number 7. In the germline V gene (reference sequence), CDR1 corresponds to WNHNN and CDR2 to SYGVQD. Spanning cysteine to phenylalanine, the CDR3 consists of 16 amino acids. This entry keeps only the CDR3 DNA: 48 bases, framed from base 1.

Results and caveats for the whole study, not just this receptor: How much clinical and demographic metadata was included differed by source and by participant, and the metadata was provided uncurated.

In this chain, TRBV10-1 is recombined with TRBJ2-1, with 8 middle bases fitting TRBD2. Material for sequencing was PBMCs or T cells enriched from blood (not recorded which). The clonotype originates from a man aged 50 to 59 who had recovered from COVID-19. The nucleotides are TGCGCCAGCAGTGAGTCAGGACTAGCCTCGGGCAATGAGCAGTTCTTC. Its product reads: CASSESGLASGNEQFF.